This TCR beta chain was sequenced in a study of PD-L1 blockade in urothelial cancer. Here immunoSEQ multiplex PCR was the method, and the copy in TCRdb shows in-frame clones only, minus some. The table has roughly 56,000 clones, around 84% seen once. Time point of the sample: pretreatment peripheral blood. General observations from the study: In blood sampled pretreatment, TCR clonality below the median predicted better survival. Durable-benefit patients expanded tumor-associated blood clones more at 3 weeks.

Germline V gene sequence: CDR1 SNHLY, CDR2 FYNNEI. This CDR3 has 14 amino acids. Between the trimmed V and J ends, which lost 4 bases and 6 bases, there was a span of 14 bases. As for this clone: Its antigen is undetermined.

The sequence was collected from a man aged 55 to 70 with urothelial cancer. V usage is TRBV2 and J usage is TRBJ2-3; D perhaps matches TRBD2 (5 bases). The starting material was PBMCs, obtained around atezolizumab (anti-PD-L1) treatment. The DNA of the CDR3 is TGTGCCAGCAGTGTACGACTACCCCCGGATACGCAGTATTTT. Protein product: CASSVRLPPDTQYF.